These T cell receptor beta chains were read from a single sample in a study of siplizumab effects on memory and regulatory T cells. Here immunoSEQ multiplex PCR was the method, and the copy in TCRdb shows in-frame clones only, minus some. The table shows about 50,000 clones, with over 90% occurring only once. Sequenced material: CD8+ T cells sorted from blood. The receptor set was obtained from a human donor in good health. Both conserved end residues are part of each CDR3. A D gene is named only where the DNA matches it firmly. A clone size is listed for some rows: how often the clone was seen (once, few, many), or a class if it is expanded.

>.|.|TRBV6-1|TRBJ2-1
CASFLGNEQFF
TGTGCCAGCTTTTTAGGCAATGAGCAGTTCTTC
>once|.|TRBV27|TRBJ2-2
CASSLSGQPGELFF
TGTGCCAGCAGTTTAAGTGGACAGCCCGGGGAGCTGTTTTTT
>once|TRBD2|TRBV4-1|TRBJ2-7
CASSPTSGPSYEQYF
TGCGCCAGCAGTCCAACTAGCGGGCCCTCCTACGAGCAGTACTTC
>.|.|TRBV28|TRBJ2-6
CASSLPDTGANVLTF
TGTGCCAGCAGTTTACCAGACACTGGGGCCAACGTCCTGACTTTC
>.|TRBD1|TRBV2|TRBJ2-6
CASSTGQGALGANVLTF
TGTGCCAGCAGTACTGGACAGGGGGCGCTTGGGGCCAACGTCCTGACTTTC
>.|.|TRBV4-1|TRBJ2-2
CASSQKEGYTGELFF
TGCGCCAGCAGCCAAAAAGAGGGATACACCGGGGAGCTGTTTTTT
>.|.|TRBV2|TRBJ1-4
CASSPTLNEKLFF
TGTGCCAGCAGTCCTACGTTGAACGAAAAACTGTTTTTT
>once|.|TRBV4-1|TRBJ2-7
CASSQDGRYDGNPYEQYF
TGCGCCAGCAGCCAAGATGGACGATACGACGGTAATCCCTACGAGCAGTACTTC
>.|.|TRBV4-2|TRBJ2-1
CASSHPKGALTSIHNEQFF
TGTGCCAGCAGCCATCCCAAGGGGGCGTTGACTAGCATCCACAATGAGCAGTTCTTC
>once|.|TRBV9|TRBJ2-3
CASSRSRAAHTDTQYF
TGTGCCAGCAGCCGTAGTCGGGCTGCCCACACAGATACGCAGTATTTT
>few|.|TRBV19|TRBJ1-2
CASSDYGYTF
TGTGCCAGTAGTGACTACGGCTACACCTTC
>.|.|TRBV9|TRBJ2-2
CASSASGSSNTGELFF
TGTGCCAGCAGCGCGAGTGGGAGTTCGAACACCGGGGAGCTGTTTTTT
>.|.|TRBV5-4|TRBJ2-1
CASAGEAYNEQFF
TGTGCCAGTGCCGGGGAAGCCTACAATGAGCAGTTCTTC
>.|.|TRBV10-2|TRBJ1-6
CASSVPANSPLHF
TGCGCCAGCAGTGTTCCAGCCAATTCACCCCTCCACTTT
>.|TRBD2|TRBV12-5|TRBJ2-7
CASGLVLTGGKTYEQYF
TGTGCTAGTGGTTTGGTACTCACGGGGGGAAAAACCTACGAGCAGTACTTC
>.|.|TRBV27|TRBJ1-1
CASSVIGEGTEAFF
TGTGCCAGCAGTGTGATAGGGGAAGGCACTGAAGCTTTCTTT
>.|.|TRBV30|TRBJ1-2
CAWITGGIEGTF
TGTGCCTGGATCACGGGGGGGATAGAGGGCACCTTC
>.|.|TRBV7-9|TRBJ2-7
CASSLPSRGEQYF
TGTGCCAGCAGCTTACCCAGCCGGGGCGAGCAGTACTTC
>.|.|TRBV27|TRBJ2-2
CASSLVGPVRPGELFF
TGTGCCAGCAGTTTGGTCGGACCGGTAAGACCGGGGGAGCTGTTTTTT
>.|TRBD2|TRBV5-1|TRBJ2-2
CASSPLRGGLNTGELFF
TGCGCCAGCAGCCCACTACGGGGGGGATTGAACACCGGGGAGCTGTTTTTT
>few|TRBD2|TRBV30|TRBJ2-1
CAWSGLAGARHEQFF
TGTGCCTGGAGCGGACTAGCGGGAGCCCGCCATGAGCAGTTCTTC
>.|TRBD1|TRBV4-2|TRBJ1-2
CASSPTGEGYTF
TGTGCCAGCAGCCCGACAGGGGAAGGCTACACCTTC
>.|.|TRBV6-1|TRBJ1-1
CASSETLTAEAFF
TGTGCCAGCAGTGAAACATTAACAGCAGAAGCTTTCTTT
>once|.|TRBV28|TRBJ1-2
CASSLKANYGYTF
TGTGCCAGCAGTTTGAAAGCTAACTATGGCTACACCTTC
>.|.|TRBV21-1|TRBJ2-3
CASSNRDHFTDTQYF
TGTGCCAGCAGCAACCGGGACCATTTCACAGATACGCAGTATTTT
>.|TRBD2|TRBV28|TRBJ2-7
CASILAGGYEQYF
TGTGCCAGCATCCTTGCGGGGGGCTACGAGCAGTACTTC
>.|.|TRBV5-4|TRBJ1-1
CASSFSSVNTEAFF
TGTGCCAGCAGCTTCTCCTCCGTGAACACTGAAGCTTTCTTT
>.|.|TRBV15|TRBJ1-5
CATRDTMGRQPQHF
TGTGCCACCAGGGACACTATGGGGCGTCAGCCCCAGCATTTT
>.|.|TRBV27|TRBJ2-5
CASSPRGEETQYF
TGTGCCAGCAGTCCAAGGGGCGAAGAGACCCAGTACTTC
>.|.|TRBV30|TRBJ2-7
CAWSPTPQGYEQYF
TGTGCCTGGAGTCCCACCCCTCAGGGCTACGAGCAGTACTTC
>.|.|TRBV9|TRBJ1-3
CASGRGPSGNTIYF
TGTGCCAGCGGCAGGGGACCCTCTGGAAACACCATATATTTT
>.|TRBD2|TRBV27|TRBJ2-7
CASTPSSGRSYEQYF
TGTGCCAGCACCCCTTCTAGCGGGAGGTCCTACGAGCAGTACTTC
>.|.|TRBV7-2|TRBJ2-6
CASSALGSRDTSGANVLTF
TGTGCCAGCAGCGCTTTAGGATCCCGGGATACCTCTGGGGCCAACGTCCTGACTTTC
>.|.|TRBV27|TRBJ1-2
CASSSTDGYTF
TGTGCCAGCAGTTCGACGGATGGCTACACCTTC
>.|TRBD2|TRBV11-2|TRBJ2-7
CASSEGLAVREQYF
TGTGCCAGCTCCGAGGGGCTAGCGGTACGAGAGCAGTACTTC
>.|.|TRBV4-2|TRBJ1-1
CASSPRSTDEAFF
TGTGCCAGCAGCCCCCGGTCGACGGATGAAGCTTTCTTT
>.|.|TRBV6-5|TRBJ2-7
CASSYYGAPYEQYF
TGTGCCAGCAGTTACTACGGGGCACCCTACGAGCAGTACTTC
>.|.|TRBV27|TRBJ2-3
CASSFAGLRDTQYF
TGTGCCAGCAGTTTCGCGGGACTTCGGGATACGCAGTATTTT
>.|.|TRBV27|TRBJ2-3
CASIEGFTQYF
TGTGCCAGCATTGAGGGCTTTACGCAGTATTTT
>.|.|TRBV5-8|TRBJ1-4
CASSFGGEKLFF
TGTGCCAGCAGCTTTGGGGGTGAAAAACTGTTTTTT
>few|.|TRBV9|TRBJ1-1
CASSVGQDTEAFF
TGTGCCAGCAGCGTAGGACAGGACACTGAAGCTTTCTTT
>.|.|TRBV19|TRBJ2-5
CASSLGPVETQYF
TGTGCCAGTAGTTTGGGCCCAGTGGAGACCCAGTACTTC